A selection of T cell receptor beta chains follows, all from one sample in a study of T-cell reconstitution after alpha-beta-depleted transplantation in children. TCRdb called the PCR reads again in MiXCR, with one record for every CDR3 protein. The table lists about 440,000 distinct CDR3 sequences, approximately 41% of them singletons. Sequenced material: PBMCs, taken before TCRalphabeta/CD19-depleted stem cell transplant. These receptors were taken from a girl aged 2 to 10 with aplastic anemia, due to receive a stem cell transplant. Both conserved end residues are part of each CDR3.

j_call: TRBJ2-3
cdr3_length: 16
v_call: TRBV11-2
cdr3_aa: CASSLVGLAVADTQYF

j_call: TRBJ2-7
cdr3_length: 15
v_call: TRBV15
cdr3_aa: CATSRDFGGPYEQYF

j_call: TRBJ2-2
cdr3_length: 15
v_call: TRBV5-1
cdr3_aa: CASSSRGDVTGELFF

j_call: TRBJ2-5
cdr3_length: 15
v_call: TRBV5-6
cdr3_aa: CASSRSGTLQETQYF

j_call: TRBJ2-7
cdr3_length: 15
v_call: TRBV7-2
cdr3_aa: CASSLGSGQIYEQYF

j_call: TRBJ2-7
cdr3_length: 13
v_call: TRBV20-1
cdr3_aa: CSAIRDRGHEQYF

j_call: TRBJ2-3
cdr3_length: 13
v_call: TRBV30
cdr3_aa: CAWSVGGADTQYF

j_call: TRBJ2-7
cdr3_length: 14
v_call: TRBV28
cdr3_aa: CASSSTGTTYEQYF

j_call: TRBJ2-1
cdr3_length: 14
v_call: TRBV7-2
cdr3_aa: CASLGDMNYNEQFF

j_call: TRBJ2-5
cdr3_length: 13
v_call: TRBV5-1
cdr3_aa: CASSDELAVTQYF

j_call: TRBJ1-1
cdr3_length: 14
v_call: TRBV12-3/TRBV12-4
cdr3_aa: CASSSGTGATEAFF

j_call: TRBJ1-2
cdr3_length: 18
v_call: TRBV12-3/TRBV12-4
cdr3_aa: CASSFLGTGRLSNYGYTF

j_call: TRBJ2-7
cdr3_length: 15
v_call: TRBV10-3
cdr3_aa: CAISGTSGRKGEQYF

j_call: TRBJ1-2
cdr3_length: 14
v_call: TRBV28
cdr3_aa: CASSLDQASYGYTF

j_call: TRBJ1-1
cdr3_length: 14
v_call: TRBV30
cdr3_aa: CAGTPGPWQSEAFF

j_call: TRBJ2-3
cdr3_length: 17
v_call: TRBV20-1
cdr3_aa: CSARAGGLAHSTDTQYF

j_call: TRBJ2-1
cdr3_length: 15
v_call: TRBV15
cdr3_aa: CATSRTSTGYNEQFF

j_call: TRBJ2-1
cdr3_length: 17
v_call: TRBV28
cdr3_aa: CASSVPSSGGNYNEQFF

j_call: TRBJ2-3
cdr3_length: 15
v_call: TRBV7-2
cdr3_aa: CASVPLGAGTDTQYF

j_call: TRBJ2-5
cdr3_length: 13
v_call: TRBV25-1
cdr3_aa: CASSDGLRETQYF

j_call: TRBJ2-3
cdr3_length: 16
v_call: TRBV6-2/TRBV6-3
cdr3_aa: CASSFLRTAATDTQYF

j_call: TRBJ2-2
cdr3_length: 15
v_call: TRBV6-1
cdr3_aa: CASSEGWGNTGELFF

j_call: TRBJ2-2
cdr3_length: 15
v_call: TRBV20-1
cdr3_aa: CSAQLAGGATGELFF

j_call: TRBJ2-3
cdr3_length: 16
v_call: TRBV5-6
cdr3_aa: CASSPGEGVGTDTQYF

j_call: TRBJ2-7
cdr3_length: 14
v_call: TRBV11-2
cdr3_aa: CASSPNLRDAKQYF

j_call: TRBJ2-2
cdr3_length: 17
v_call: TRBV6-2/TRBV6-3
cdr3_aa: CASTTRKLAGGTGELFF

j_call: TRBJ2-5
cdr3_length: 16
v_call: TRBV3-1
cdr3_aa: CASSQAAQGVGETQYF

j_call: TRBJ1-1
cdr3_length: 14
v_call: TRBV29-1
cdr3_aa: CSAEGWGIGTEAFF

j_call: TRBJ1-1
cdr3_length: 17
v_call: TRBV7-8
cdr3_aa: CASSFYKASSPNTEAFF